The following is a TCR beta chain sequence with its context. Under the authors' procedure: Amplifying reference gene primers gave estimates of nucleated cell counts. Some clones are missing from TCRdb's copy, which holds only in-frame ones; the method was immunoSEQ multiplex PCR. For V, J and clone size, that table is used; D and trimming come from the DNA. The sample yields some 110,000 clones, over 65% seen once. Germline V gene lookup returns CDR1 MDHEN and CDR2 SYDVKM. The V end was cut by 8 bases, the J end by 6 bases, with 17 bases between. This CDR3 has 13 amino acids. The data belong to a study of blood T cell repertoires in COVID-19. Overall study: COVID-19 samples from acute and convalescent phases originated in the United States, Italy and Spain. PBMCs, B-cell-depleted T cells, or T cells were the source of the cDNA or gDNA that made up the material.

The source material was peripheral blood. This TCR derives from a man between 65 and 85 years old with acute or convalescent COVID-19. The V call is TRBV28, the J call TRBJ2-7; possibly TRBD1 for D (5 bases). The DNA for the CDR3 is TGTGCCAGCGCCGTCCATCAGGGCCCCGAGCAGTACTTC. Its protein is CASAVHQGPEQYF.